This passage covers 20 T cell receptor beta chains from one sample sequenced in a study of CD8+CD57+ T cells in acquired aplastic anemia. The patients chosen for sequencing had shown expansion of CD8+CD57+ cells (detected by flow cytometry). The template used for profiling TCR beta VDJ and CDR3 was genomic DNA. TCRdb independently ran MiXCR on the reads; one entry per CDR3 protein. The sample records 89,000 or so distinct CDR3 sequences, 55% to 75% being singletons. Material for sequencing was sorted CD4+, CD8+, or CD8+CD57+ T cells (not recorded which) from PBMCs. Source of these receptors: a human donor with aplastic anemia.

The chain has TRBV7-2 and TRBJ2-5; 8 nucleotides align to TRBD2. Germline CDR1 SGHTA, CDR2 FQGNSA. V shed 5 bases, J shed 12 bases, and the junction held 8 bases outside the gene matches. The CDR3 covers 12 residues. The CDR3 DNA reads TGTGCCAGCAGCCAGGAAGCGGGAGTAAAGTACTTC. Residues: CASSQEAGVKYF.

The chain employs TRBV9 and TRBJ2-7; 9 bases agree with TRBD1. Trimming cost V 3 bases and J 5 bases; bases outside gene matches: 12. CDR3 length equals 16 residues. The germline gives CDR1 SGDLS, CDR2 YYNGEE. The CDR3 DNA reads TGTGCCAGCAGCGAAGGGGGGACAGGGAGGATCCACGAGCAGTACTTC. This codes for CASSEGGTGRIHEQYF. Full variable domain (rest looked up from reference TRBV9 and TRBJ2-7): DSGVTQTPKHLITATGQRVTLRCSPRSGDLSVYWYQQSLDQGLQFLIQYYNGEERAKGNILERFSAQQFPDLHSELNLSSLELGDSALYFCASSEGGTGRIHEQYFGPGTRLTVT.

In regard to this clonotype: One end of the junction is discordant with germline, which a read error may explain. The chain employs TRBV10-3 and TRBJ1-2; no firm D call. In germline, CDR1 is ENHRY, CDR2 SYGVKD. The length of the CDR3 is 15 residues. The CDR3 DNA sequence: TGTGCCACCAGTGAATCTTTCCGCACTAGCTATGGCTACACCTTC. Residues: CATSESFRTSYGYTF.

This sequence joins TRBV24-1 and TRBJ2-1, with 8 bases lining up with TRBD2. This CDR3 has 15 residues. J gave up 8 bases and V 2 bases, and 7 bases lay outside the gene matches. CDR1 and CDR2 (germline): KGHDR, SFDVKD. The CDR3 sequence is CATSDSSGSSDEQFF. CDR3 nucleotide sequence: TGTGCCACCAGTGATTCAAGCGGGAGCTCCGATGAGCAGTTCTTC.

Ten or more counts support this clonotype. CDR3 loop: CASSLPTYNEQFF. The CDR3 DNA reads TGCGCCAGCAGCTTGCCAACCTACAATGAGCAGTTCTTC. This sequence joins TRBV5-1 and TRBJ2-1; D is ambiguous. CDR1 and CDR2 from the germline V gene are SGHRS and YFSETQ. V lost 1 base, J lost 2 bases, and 4 bases lay in between. CDR3 length equals 13 residues.

The rearrangement joins TRBV2 to TRBJ1-2, with D hard to call. The CDR3 sequence is 13 residues long. Trimming cost V 3 bases and J 7 bases, with 12 bases left between them. Germline V gene lookup returns CDR1 SNHLY and CDR2 FYNNEI. The CDR3 is CASSENTLGGYTF. The CDR3 DNA reads TGTGCCAGCAGTGAGAACACTCTGGGTGGCTACACCTTC.

The chain has TRBV20-1 and TRBJ2-5; 11 bases are shared with TRBD2. This CDR3 has 15 amino acids. J gave up 7 bases and V 4 bases, and 11 bases lay outside the gene matches. Germline lookup yields CDR1 DFQATT and CDR2 SNEGSKA (reference sequence). CDR3 in DNA: TGCAGTGCTACTGCCCTAGGGACTAGCGGAGGGACCCAGTACTTC. It specifies CSATALGTSGGTQYF.

The chain has TRBV9 and TRBJ1-2; TRBD1 matches at 9 bases. The CDR3 consists of 16 residues. V gave up 5 bases and J gave up 6 bases; unmatched junction bases: 14. Germline CDR1 SGDLS, CDR2 YYNGEE. CDR3 DNA sequence: TGTGCCAGCAGGGGGGTAGGGGACAGGGAATCCAATGGCTACACCTTC. Protein sequence: CASRGVGDRESNGYTF.

This clonotype was found a few times. The junction departs from germline at one end; a sequencing error may be responsible. The DNA of the CDR3 is TGTGCTAGCAGCTTAGAACAGTCCTACGAGCAGTACTTC. It translates to CASSLEQSYEQYF. J is TRBJ2-7 and V is TRBV7-6; D ambiguous. This CDR3 contains 13 residues. Germline V gene lookup returns CDR1 SGHVS and CDR2 FNYEAQ.

A few counts support this clonotype. The chain joins TRBV25-1 to TRBJ1-6; 10 nucleotides line up with TRBD1. Trimming at V came to 4 bases and at J to 10 bases, leaving 4 bases not matched to a gene. The CDR3 runs 14 residues. CDR1 MGHDK and CDR2 SYGVNS come from the germline V gene. CDR3 loop: CASSAWDRGSPLHF. The CDR3 nucleotides read TGTGCCAGCAGTGCTTGGGACAGGGGCTCACCCCTCCACTTT.

The V call is TRBV2, the J call TRBJ1-2, with 8 nucleotides matching TRBD1. The CDR3 contains 15 residues. The germline gives CDR1 SNHLY, CDR2 FYNNEI. The V segment lost 2 bases and the J segment 1 base; nucleotides outside the gene matches: 3. The CDR3 loop is CASSERDRFNYGYTF. CDR3 nucleotide sequence: TGTGCCAGCAGTGAACGGGACAGGTTTAACTATGGCTACACCTTC.

V usage is TRBV20-1 and J usage is TRBJ1-3; TRBD1 matches at 9 bases. From germline, CDR1 is DFQATT and CDR2 SNEGSKA (reference sequence). The CDR3 runs 14 residues. With 5 bases clipped from V and 3 bases from J, the junction kept 5 bases outside the gene matches. Here the CDR3 DNA reads TGCAGTGCTGGGGACAGGGCTGGTGGAAACACCATATATTTT. Translated, it gives CSAGDRAGGNTIYF.

The CDR3 here is CSASGAIGLYEQYF. The CDR3 bases are TGCAGTGCTAGCGGGGCCATTGGACTGTACGAGCAGTACTTC. The chain uses TRBV20-1 and TRBJ2-7; perhaps D is TRBD1 or TRBD2 (5 bases each). CDR3 length equals 14 residues. Germline V gene lookup returns CDR1 DFQATT and CDR2 SNEGSKA (reference sequence). Deletions cut 3 bases from V and 4 bases from J, with 16 bases between.

V and J are TRBV2 and TRBJ1-6; D is unresolved. The CDR3 spans 14 residues. V was trimmed by 3 bases and J by 7 bases, leaving 10 bases between them. Germline V gives CDR1 SNHLY, CDR2 FYNNEI. CDR3 nucleotides: TGTGCCAGCAGTGAGATGGCCAACAATTCACCCCTCCACTTT. Protein sequence: CASSEMANNSPLHF.

This chain links TRBV9 with TRBJ1-2, with 7 positions matching TRBD1. Germline V gene data show CDR1 as SGDLS and CDR2 as YYNGEE. CDR3 length: 13 amino acids. Germline trimming cut 2 bases from V and 7 bases from J; bases unmatched to any gene: 5. The CDR3 spells CASSVPGDSGYTF. The CDR3 DNA reads as TGTGCCAGCAGCGTCCCTGGGGACAGTGGCTACACCTTC.

To note about this clonotype: A much larger clonotype is one base distant, so this may be a read error. V usage is TRBV11-2 and J usage is TRBJ1-5; D not certain. CDR3 length: 18 residues. CDR1 and CDR2 (germline): SGHAT, FQNNGV. Trimming left V 5 bases short and J 0 bases short, with 20 bases between. The chain's CDR3 is CASSNGRDPQYSNQPQHF. CDR3 nucleotides: TGTGCCAGCAGCAACGGCCGGGATCCACAATATAGCAATCAGCCCCAGCATTTT.

Details on this clonotype: A junction boundary mismatches the germline segment, possibly from a read error. The chain carries TRBV10-2 and TRBJ2-3; TRBD1 is a possible D gene (6 bases). The CDR3 loop spans 14 amino acids. Per the germline V gene, CDR1 is WSHSY and CDR2 is SAAADI. The CDR3 region is CASSRARGADTQYF. CDR3 bases: TGTGCTAGCAGCCGGGCCAGGGGCGCAGATACGCAGTATTTT.

This clonotype was picked up many times. The chain carries TRBV10-2 and TRBJ1-5; D remains ambiguous. The germline CDR1 and CDR2 sequences are WSHSY and SAAADI. V was trimmed by 2 bases and J by 2 bases, leaving 7 bases between them. The CDR3 consists of 14 residues. CDR3 in amino acids: CASSELGGNQPQHF. The CDR3 nucleotides are TGCGCCAGCAGTGAGCTGGGAGGCAATCAGCCCCAGCATTTT.

With regard to this clonotype: Germline is not matched at one junction end, which may reflect a read error. The chain recombines TRBV10-2 with TRBJ1-1; D is ambiguous. The CDR3 length is 13 residues. Per germline, CDR1 WSHSY and CDR2 SAAADI. CDR3 in amino acids: CASSADGVKEGFF. The CDR3 DNA follows: TGCGCCAGCAGTGCAGACGGGGTTAAAGAAGGTTTCTTT.

The chain joins TRBV9 to TRBJ2-3; 8 bases align to TRBD1. The CDR3 runs 14 residues. Germline-derived CDR1 and CDR2 are SGDLS and YYNGEE. Unmatched junction bases numbered 4, after V lost 3 bases and J lost 4 bases. In DNA, the CDR3 is TGTGCCAGCAGCGACCGGACAGGGCCAGATACGCAGTATTTT. Amino acids: CASSDRTGPDTQYF.